The 27 T cell receptor beta chains presented below share a single source sample, sequenced in a study of human T cells and chemical hapten exposure. TCRdb re-derived calls from the RACE reads in MiXCR, one entry per CDR3 protein. The sample lists about 300,000 distinct CDR3 sequences, roughly 6% occurring once. The time point denotes: pre-sensitization, week 0. The treatment is: therapeutic diphenylcyclopropenone sensitization with weekly scalp DPC. The sequencing here drew on whole blood, taken in connection with sensitization to the hapten diphenylcyclopropenone (DPC). These receptors were obtained from a woman between 18 and 29 years old with alopecia areata. Some clones in this sample may be carry-over from other donors' samples.

This clonotype has only a few counts. This sequence joins TRBV7-2 and TRBJ1-2; D perhaps matches TRBD1 (5 bases). V was trimmed by 1 base and J by 3 bases, leaving 12 bases between them. The germline V gene has CDR1 SGHTA and CDR2 FQGNSA. The CDR3 extends over 15 amino acids. CDR3 nucleotide sequence: TGTGCCAGCAGCTTAGGCCCTGGGACGGACTATGGCTACACCTTC. As protein: CASSLGPGTDYGYTF.

The chain has TRBV20-1 and TRBJ2-3; 8 bases line up with TRBD2. The ends lost 6 bases at V and 2 bases at J; junction bases unmatched: 13. The germline V gene encodes CDR1 DFQATT and CDR2 SNEGSKA (reference sequence). The CDR3 covers 16 residues. CDR3 region: CSAPGRAPAPTDTQYF. The CDR3 coding sequence is TGCAGTGCCCCCGGGAGGGCCCCCGCCCCCACAGATACGCAGTATTTT.

This clonotype came up a few times. The chain links TRBV3-1 to TRBJ1-2; 7 nucleotides agree with TRBD1. Trimming at V came to 3 bases and at J to 3 bases, leaving 7 bases not matched to a gene. The CDR3 length is 15 residues. The germline V gene encodes CDR1 LGHDT and CDR2 YNNKEL (reference sequence). CDR3 in amino acids: CASSHSTGTHYGYTF. The DNA for the CDR3 is TGTGCCAGCAGCCATTCGACAGGGACCCACTATGGCTACACCTTC.

V and J are TRBV3-1 and TRBJ1-1, with TRBD1 as a possible D gene (6 bases). Germline V gives CDR1 LGHDT, CDR2 YNNKEL (reference sequence). The CDR3 consists of 14 residues. V lost 8 bases to trimming and J lost 4 bases, with 17 bases between them. The CDR3 region has the DNA TGTGCCAGCGGGTTTACCACAGGGACCACTGAAGCTTTCTTT. Translated: CASGFTTGTTEAFF.

This clonotype appeared many times. The V gene is TRBV4-2, the J gene TRBJ2-3; weak D call: TRBD2 (6 bases). Trimming stripped 4 bases from V and 3 bases from J, with 17 bases between. The CDR3 is 16 residues long. Germline assignment: CDR1 LGHNA and CDR2 YNFKEQ. In DNA form, the CDR3 reads TGTGCCAGCAGCCTCGGCGGGGCGCCGGGGACAGATACGCAGTATTTT. Translation: CASSLGGAPGTDTQYF.

This clonotype has at least ten counts. The chain couples TRBV28 to TRBJ2-7; TRBD1 aligns across 9 bases. CDR3 length: 15 residues. V trimming: 5 bases; J trimming: 5 bases; junction bases outside the gene matches: 10. Germline-derived CDR1 and CDR2 are MDHEN and SYDVKM. Here the CDR3 reads CASSNSGTGMHEQYF. The CDR3 bases are TGTGCCAGCAGTAACTCCGGGACAGGGATGCACGAGCAGTACTTC.

In its sample, this clonotype was seen a few times. The CDR3: CSARDLVGTAYNSPLHF. The CDR3 DNA follows: TGCAGTGCTAGAGATCTCGTCGGAACAGCGTATAATTCACCCCTCCACTTT. V usage is TRBV20-1 and J usage is TRBJ1-6; no reliable D call. CDR3 size: 17 residues. The V gene's germline CDR1 is DFQATT and CDR2 SNEGSKA (reference sequence). The V end lost 0 bases, the J end lost 4 bases, and 16 bases lay between the germline ends.

V usage is TRBV5-1 and J usage is TRBJ1-1; tentatively, D is TRBD1 (5 bases). This CDR3 contains 15 residues. Trimming left V 0 bases short and J 2 bases short, with 11 bases between. CDR1 SGHRS and CDR2 YFSETQ come from the germline V gene. The CDR3: CASSLARAVNTEAFF. CDR3 DNA sequence: TGCGCCAGCAGCTTGGCCAGGGCAGTAAACACTGAAGCTTTCTTT.

The sample holds a few counts of this clonotype. The chain carries TRBV11-1 and TRBJ1-1; unclear D gene. Germline CDR1 SGHAT, CDR2 FQDESV (reference sequence). V was cut by 10 bases and J by 0 bases, with 12 bases left in between. The CDR3 covers 13 residues. The CDR3 region is CATQEHLNTEAFF. The CDR3 region has the DNA TGTGCCACCCAGGAACACCTGAACACTGAAGCTTTCTTT.

This clonotype was seen more than once but under ten times. This chain connects TRBV13 to TRBJ2-7, with TRBD2 matching over 9 bases. V shed 0 bases and J 3 bases; nucleotides not matched to a gene: 12. CDR3 length: 18 amino acids. Germline CDR1 and CDR2: PRHDT and FYEKMQ (reference sequence). The DNA of the CDR3 is TGTGCCAGCAGCTTAGGCCTGGGCGGGGGGGCCCGACACTACGAGCAGTACTTC. As protein: CASSLGLGGGARHYEQYF. Supplemented by reference TRBV13 and TRBJ2-7, the full variable domain reads AAGVIQSPRHLIKEKRETATLKCYPIPRHDTVYWYQQGPGQDPQFLISFYEKMQSDKGSIPDRFSAQQFSDYHSELNMSSLELGDSALYFCASSLGLGGGARHYEQYFGPGTRLTVT.

This clonotype came up a few times. This sequence joins TRBV20-1 and TRBJ2-5; 8 bases map to TRBD1. The CDR3 is 13 amino acids. CDR1 and CDR2 from the germline V gene are DFQATT and SNEGSKA (reference sequence). V lost 4 bases to trimming and J lost 2 bases; unmatched junction nucleotides: 3. CDR3 sequence reads: CSAIRTGQETQYF. The CDR3 DNA follows: TGCAGTGCTATACGGACAGGGCAAGAGACCCAGTACTTC.

This clonotype showed up just a few times. The chain links TRBV5-1 to TRBJ2-2, with D maybe TRBD1 (5 bases). This CDR3 spans 15 amino acids. The V and J ends lost 0 bases and 2 bases respectively, with 8 bases between them. Germline-derived CDR1 and CDR2 are SGHRS and YFSETQ. This CDR3 reads CASSLGRTNTGELFF. As DNA, the CDR3 is TGCGCCAGCAGCTTGGGAAGGACAAACACCGGGGAGCTGTTTTTT.

This clonotype was seen a few times. V and J are TRBV5-1 and TRBJ1-1; D call uncertain. Looked up from germline, CDR1 is SGHRS and CDR2 is YFSETQ. The CDR3 is 14 amino acids. V dropped 2 bases and J dropped 0 bases, with 8 bases sitting between them. The CDR3 protein is CASSFAGLNTEAFF. In DNA form, the CDR3 reads TGCGCCAGCAGCTTCGCTGGCCTGAACACTGAAGCTTTCTTT.

This clonotype was recorded a few times. V usage is TRBV14 and J usage is TRBJ2-2; D not certain. This CDR3 is 14 amino acids long. The ends were cut back, 1 base at V and 4 bases at J, with 7 bases in the middle. Germline CDR1 and CDR2: SGHDN and FVKESK. The CDR3 bases are TGTGCCAGCAGCCAAGGAGTCTTCACCGGGGAGCTGTTTTTT. As protein: CASSQGVFTGELFF.

In this sample, this clonotype turned up a few times. The chain links TRBV6-5 to TRBJ2-1, with 8 bases identical to TRBD2. Germline V gives CDR1 MNHEY, CDR2 SVGAGI. The V gene end was trimmed by 4 bases and the J gene end by 6 bases; junction bases not matched to a gene: 20. This CDR3 has 19 amino acids. CDR3 bases: TGTGCCAGCAGTTCCCGAAATGTGGGGGGAGCGGGGGCCCTCAATGAGCAGTTCTTC. Amino acid sequence: CASSSRNVGGAGALNEQFF.

This clonotype was seen more than once but under ten times. The V call is TRBV4-3, the J call TRBJ2-3, with unresolved D. V lost 3 bases to trimming and J lost 0 bases, with 7 bases between them. CDR3 length: 14 amino acids. Per the germline V gene, CDR1 is LGHNA and CDR2 is YSLEER. The CDR3 nucleotides are TGCGCCAGCAGCCAGTACGGGAGCACAGATACGCAGTATTTT. Its protein is CASSQYGSTDTQYF.

The chain employs TRBV12-3 or TRBV12-4 and TRBJ1-6; 11 nucleotides match TRBD1. The V gene end was trimmed by 6 bases and the J gene end by 3 bases; junction bases not matched to a gene: 4. The CDR3 is 16 amino acids. CDR3 amino acids: CASSYGTGGYNSPLHF. The DNA for the CDR3 is TGTGCCAGCAGCTACGGGACAGGGGGCTATAATTCACCCCTCCACTTT.

The chain couples TRBV5-1 to TRBJ2-3; D unresolved. The germline V gene encodes CDR1 SGHRS and CDR2 YFSETQ. CDR3 length: 14 residues. The V end lost 0 bases, the J end lost 2 bases, and 7 bases lay between the germline ends. The CDR3 region is CASSLDSTTDTQYF. As DNA, the CDR3 is TGCGCCAGCAGCTTGGACTCAACCACAGATACGCAGTATTTT.

This clonotype has ten or more counts. The chain is built from TRBV15 and TRBJ1-1; D uncertain. The CDR3 is made up of 13 amino acids. Germline-derived CDR1 and CDR2 are LNHNV and YYDKDF (reference sequence). The germline V and J ends were trimmed by 0 bases and 1 base, with 3 bases remaining between them. The CDR3 spells CATSRDQNTEAFF. DNA for the CDR3: TGTGCCACCAGCAGAGATCAGAACACTGAAGCTTTCTTT.

This clonotype was recorded at least ten times. The genes are TRBV12-3 or TRBV12-4 and TRBJ1-1; D perhaps matches TRBD1 (5 bases). CDR3 size: 15 residues. With 1 base removed from V and 3 bases from J, the gap between germline ends came to 12 bases. CDR3 bases: TGTGCCAGCAGTTTAGGCCCCAGAGGGGACACTGAAGCTTTCTTT. Amino acids: CASSLGPRGDTEAFF.

This clonotype was observed a few times. This chain links TRBV5-1 with TRBJ2-7, with D perhaps matching TRBD1 or TRBD2 (6 bases each). Germline assignment: CDR1 SGHRS and CDR2 YFSETQ. Trimming cost V 4 bases and J 0 bases, with 11 bases left between them. The CDR3 has 14 residues. This chain's CDR3 is CASSMRDNSYEQYF. CDR3 DNA: TGCGCCAGCAGCATGCGGGACAACTCCTACGAGCAGTACTTC.

Only a few counts were recorded for this clonotype. The V call is TRBV4-2, the J call TRBJ2-1; D tentatively fits TRBD1 or TRBD2 (6 bases each). V was trimmed by 1 base and J by 5 bases, leaving 12 bases between them. The CDR3 is 15 amino acids. The germline gives CDR1 LGHNA, CDR2 YNFKEQ. CDR3 sequence reads: CASSQAGARHNEQFF. In DNA form, the CDR3 reads TGTGCCAGCAGCCAAGCGGGGGCCCGGCACAATGAGCAGTTCTTC.

As for this clonotype: This may be a read error, as it is one base from a much larger clone. The chain carries TRBV5-1 and TRBJ2-3, with D uncertain. There are 16 residues in the CDR3. Germline V gene lookup returns CDR1 SGHRS and CDR2 YFSETQ. The CDR3 DNA follows: TGCGCCAGCAGCCCCGGAGTGGCCCAAGACACAGATACGGAGTATTTT. Translated, it gives CASSPGVAQDTDTEYF.

The chain has TRBV15 and TRBJ2-5; D unclear. V was pared by 0 bases and J by 7 bases, with 21 bases between. CDR3 length: 17 amino acids. Germline loops: CDR1 LNHNV, CDR2 YYDKDF (reference sequence). In DNA, the CDR3 is TGTGCCACCAGCAGAGACCGTTTCGGACCCAATATAGGGACCCAGTACTTC. It encodes CATSRDRFGPNIGTQYF.

This clonotype showed up many times. The chain couples TRBV12-3 or TRBV12-4 to TRBJ2-5; D remains unclear. V was clipped by 3 bases and J by 5 bases, with 7 bases between them. The CDR3 is 12 amino acids. CDR3 DNA: TGTGCCAGCAGTTTCGGTCGGGAGACCCAGTACTTC. Encoded protein: CASSFGRETQYF.

This clonotype was seen a few times. This chain joins TRBV6-2 or TRBV6-3 and TRBJ2-1; 15 nucleotides match TRBD2. The V and J ends lost 6 bases and 6 bases, in that order; junction bases with no gene match: 12. CDR1 and CDR2 from the germline V gene are MNHEY and SVGEGT. CDR3 size: 18 residues. DNA of the CDR3: TGTGCCAGCAGAAGACTGCGGACTAGCGGGGGGGCCCGCAATGAGCAGTTCTTC. This encodes CASRRLRTSGGARNEQFF.

This clonotype has ten or more counts. The DNA is left out, because the CDR3 cannot be placed on it with certainty; the CDR3 is given as TCRdb lists it. This rearrangement joins TRBV6-2 or TRBV6-3 to TRBJ1-1; the table gives TRBD1 as D, unverified against the DNA. The CDR3 extends over 15 residues, inclusive of both ends. Germline V gene lookup returns CDR1 MNHEY and CDR2 SVGEGT. The CDR3 sequence: CASSTSTGTGLGAFF.